This entry is about one T cell receptor beta chain. Because the CDR3's place on the DNA is in doubt, the DNA is left out and the CDR3 is given as listed by TCRdb. Produced via immunoSEQ multiplex PCR; TCRdb's table is partial and in-frame only. Of some 640,000 clones in the sample, 87% are singletons; the top ten hold 0.009% to 0.0095%. This specimen belongs to a study of shared T cell receptors in the human thymus. Ends included, the CDR3 has 16 residues. These data also featured in a second study, about human thymus T cells. That paper adds: Corrective surgery for congenital heart defects was being performed on the healthy Finnish infants who were the donors. Resections removed during corrective heart surgery provided the thymus tissue used. Repertoires sampled from thymus and blood appeared biased in V and J gene usage.

The sequence derives from a boy under two years old with a congenital heart defect. Source material: thymocytes. V usage is TRBV21-1 and J usage is TRBJ2-7; the table names TRBD1, a call not compared with the DNA. TRBV21-1 is tagged as a pseudogene. This CDR3 reads CASSKVGTGATYEQYF.